These 4 T cell receptor beta chains came from one sample sequenced in a study of T cells in Graves' hyperthyroidism and ophthalmopathy. From RNA transcripts, TCR beta CDR3 regions were amplified. TCR CDR3 underwent first-round RT-PCR with the HTBI primer set. MiXCR was run by TCRdb on the multiplex PCR reads, yielding one entry per CDR3 protein. The data contain 370,000 or so distinct CDR3 sequences, around a quarter of them singletons. The sample was blood. These receptors were collected from a man in his forties or fifties with Graves' hyperthyroidism.

This clonotype occurred many times. The rearrangement uses TRBV20-1 and TRBJ2-3, with D tentatively TRBD2 (5 bases). Trimming took off 3 bases at V and 0 bases at J, with 16 bases between the two ends. The CDR3 covers 16 residues. Germline V lookup: CDR1 DFQATT, CDR2 SNEGSKA (reference sequence). CDR3 in amino acids: CSASEWNGGSTDTQYF. Here the CDR3 DNA reads TGCAGTGCTAGTGAATGGAATGGCGGGAGCACAGATACGCAGTATTTT.

In this sample, this clonotype turned up a few times. The chain couples TRBV11-2 to TRBJ2-1; maybe TRBD1 (6 bases). The V gene lost 5 bases and the J gene lost 7 bases, with 24 bases spanning the gap. The CDR3 runs 17 residues. From germline, CDR1 is SGHAT and CDR2 FQNNGV. CDR3 protein: CASSPLMAQGSRNEQFF. The CDR3 DNA sequence: TGTGCCAGCAGCCCACTAATGGCCCAGGGGTCACGGAATGAGCAGTTCTTC.

The chain couples TRBV24-1 to TRBJ2-5, with D unresolved. The CDR3 has 15 amino acids. Deletions cut 5 bases from V and 5 bases from J, with 17 bases between. Germline CDR1 reads KGHDR; CDR2 reads SFDVKD. This CDR3 reads CATSAPPPSGETQYF. The CDR3, as DNA: TGTGCCACCAGTGCCCCCCCGCCCAGTGGGGAGACCCAGTACTTC.

The chain joins TRBV7-2 to TRBJ2-3; D may be TRBD2 (6 bases). Germline loops: CDR1 SGHTA, CDR2 FQGNSA. V dropped 2 bases and J dropped 14 bases, with 17 bases sitting between them. The CDR3 runs to 13 residues. The DNA of the CDR3 is TGTGCCAGCAGCTTAAAGACGTTGCGGGATTTGTATTTT. Protein product: CASSLKTLRDLYF.